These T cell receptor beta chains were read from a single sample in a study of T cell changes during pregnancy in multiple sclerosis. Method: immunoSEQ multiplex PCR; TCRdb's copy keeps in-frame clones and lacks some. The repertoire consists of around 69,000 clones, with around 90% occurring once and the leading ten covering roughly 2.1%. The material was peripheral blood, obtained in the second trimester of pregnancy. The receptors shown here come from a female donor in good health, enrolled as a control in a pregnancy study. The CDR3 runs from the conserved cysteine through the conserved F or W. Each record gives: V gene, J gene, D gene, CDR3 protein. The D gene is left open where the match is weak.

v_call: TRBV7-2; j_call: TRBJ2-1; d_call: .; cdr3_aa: CASSLASQRTNEQFF
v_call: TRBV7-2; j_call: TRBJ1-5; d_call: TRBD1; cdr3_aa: CASTRDRGLQPQHF
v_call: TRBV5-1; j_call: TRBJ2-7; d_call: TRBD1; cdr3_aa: CASSLSGTGRTYEQYF
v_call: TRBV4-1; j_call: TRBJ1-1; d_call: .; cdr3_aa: CASSQDNRLNTEAFF
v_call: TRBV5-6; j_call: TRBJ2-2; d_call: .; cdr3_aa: CASSLWGRFGELFF
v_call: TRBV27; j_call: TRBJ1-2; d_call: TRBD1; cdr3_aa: CASSFLQGARGYTF
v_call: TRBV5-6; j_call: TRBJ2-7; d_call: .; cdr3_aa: CASTLTGDYEQYF
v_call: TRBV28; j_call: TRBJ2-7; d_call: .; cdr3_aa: CASSFPGAYEGEQYF
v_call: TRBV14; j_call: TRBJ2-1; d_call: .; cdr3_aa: CASSQDMVLSGGQFF
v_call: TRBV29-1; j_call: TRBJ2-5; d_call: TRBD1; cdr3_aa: CSVDQLDRVGETQYF
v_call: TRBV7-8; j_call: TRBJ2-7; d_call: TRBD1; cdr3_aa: CASSTQQGREQYF
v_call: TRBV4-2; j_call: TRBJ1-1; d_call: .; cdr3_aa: CASSQGALNTEAFF
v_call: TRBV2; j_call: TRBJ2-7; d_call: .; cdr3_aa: CASYERRRNEQYF
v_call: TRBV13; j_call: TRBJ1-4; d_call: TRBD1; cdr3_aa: CASSLGAGGGEKLFF
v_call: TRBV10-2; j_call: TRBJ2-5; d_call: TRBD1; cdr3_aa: CASSVFGRGQETQYF
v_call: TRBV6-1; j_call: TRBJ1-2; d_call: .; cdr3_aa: CASSEGVGSNYGYTF
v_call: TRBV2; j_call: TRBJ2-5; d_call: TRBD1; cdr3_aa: CASRQGPQGTQYF
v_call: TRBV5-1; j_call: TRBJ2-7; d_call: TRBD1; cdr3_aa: CASSPGTAYEQYF
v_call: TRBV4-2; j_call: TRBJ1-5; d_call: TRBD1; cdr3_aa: CASSPDRATSQPQHF
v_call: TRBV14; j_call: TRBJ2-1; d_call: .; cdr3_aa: CASSQEIAYNEQFF
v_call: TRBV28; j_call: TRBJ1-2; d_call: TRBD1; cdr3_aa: CASTPGQGHGYTF
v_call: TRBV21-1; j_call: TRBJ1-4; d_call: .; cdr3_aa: CASSGGGSTGTGSEKLFF
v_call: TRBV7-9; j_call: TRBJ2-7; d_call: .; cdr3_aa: CASSLGLVYEQYF
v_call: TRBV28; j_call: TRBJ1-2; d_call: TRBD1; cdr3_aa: CASSTRTGVMEGYTF
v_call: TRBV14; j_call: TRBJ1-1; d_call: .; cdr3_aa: CASSQVLGGGTEAFF
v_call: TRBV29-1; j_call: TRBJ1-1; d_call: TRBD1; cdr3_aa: CGVEDRVVEAFF
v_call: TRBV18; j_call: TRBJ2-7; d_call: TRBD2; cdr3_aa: CASSPRTRDYEQYF
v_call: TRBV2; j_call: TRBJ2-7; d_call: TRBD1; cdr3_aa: CASSRQGRPYEQYF
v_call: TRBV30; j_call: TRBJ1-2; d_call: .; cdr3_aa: CACLDIRNYGYTF
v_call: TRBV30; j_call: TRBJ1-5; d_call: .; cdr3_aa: CAWSVQGDQPQHF
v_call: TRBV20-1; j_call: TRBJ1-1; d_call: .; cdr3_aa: CSGRGNTEAFF
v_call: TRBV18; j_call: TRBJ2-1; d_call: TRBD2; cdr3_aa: CASSPLSGSSYNEQFF
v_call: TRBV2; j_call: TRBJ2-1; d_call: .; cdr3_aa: CASSEGGGLTNEQFF
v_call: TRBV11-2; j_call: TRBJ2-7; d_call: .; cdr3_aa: CASSLRSRGRAYEQYF
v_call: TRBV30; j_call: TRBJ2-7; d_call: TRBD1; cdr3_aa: CAWSRGPYEQYF
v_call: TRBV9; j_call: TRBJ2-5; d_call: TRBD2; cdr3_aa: CASSVGLAGGPETQYF